The sequence of this T cell receptor (beta chain) was determined in a study of blood T cell repertoires in COVID-19. Study processing details: For nucleated cells, counts were estimated from reference gene primer amplification. TCRdb keeps only in-frame clones here, not all; method: immunoSEQ multiplex PCR. V and J calls and clone size are copied from that table; D and trimming were computed from the DNA. The sample contains over 200,000 clones, about 83% of which appear only once. The clonotype was recovered from a woman in her 30s with COVID-19, enrolled during active disease. The source material was peripheral blood.

The CDR3 reads CASSRTGSWEKLFF. CDR3 DNA sequence: TGTGCCAGCAGTCGGACAGGGAGTTGGGAAAAACTGTTTTTT. V usage is TRBV28 and J usage is TRBJ1-4; 8 bases line up with TRBD1. The CDR3 contains 14 residues. With 5 bases clipped from V and 8 bases from J, the junction kept 7 bases outside the gene matches. Germline CDR1 MDHEN, CDR2 SYDVKM.